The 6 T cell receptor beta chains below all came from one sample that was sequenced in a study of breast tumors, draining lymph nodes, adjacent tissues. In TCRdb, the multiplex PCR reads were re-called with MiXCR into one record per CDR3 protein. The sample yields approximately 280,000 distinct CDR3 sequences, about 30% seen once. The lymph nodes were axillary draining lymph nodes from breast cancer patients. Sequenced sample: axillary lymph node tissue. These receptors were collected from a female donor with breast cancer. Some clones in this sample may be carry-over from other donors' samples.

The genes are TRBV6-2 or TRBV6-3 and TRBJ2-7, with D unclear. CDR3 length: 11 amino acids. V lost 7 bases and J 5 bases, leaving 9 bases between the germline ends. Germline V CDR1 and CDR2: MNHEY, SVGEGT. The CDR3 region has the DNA TGTGCCAGCAAGGACGGCGACGAGCAGTACTTC. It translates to CASKDGDEQYF.

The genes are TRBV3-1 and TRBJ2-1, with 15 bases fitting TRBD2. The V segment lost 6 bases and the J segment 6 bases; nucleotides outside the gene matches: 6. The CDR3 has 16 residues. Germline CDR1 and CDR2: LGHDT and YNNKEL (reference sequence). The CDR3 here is CASSYRTSGRANEQFF. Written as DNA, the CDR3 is TGTGCCAGCAGTTATCGGACTAGCGGGAGGGCCAATGAGCAGTTCTTC.

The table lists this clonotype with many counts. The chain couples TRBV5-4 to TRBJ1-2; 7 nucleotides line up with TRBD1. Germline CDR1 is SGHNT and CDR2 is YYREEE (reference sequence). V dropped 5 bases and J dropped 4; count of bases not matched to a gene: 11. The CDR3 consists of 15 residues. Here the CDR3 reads CASREGTGQAYGYTF. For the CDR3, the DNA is TGTGCCAGCAGAGAGGGGACTGGACAGGCCTATGGCTACACCTTC.

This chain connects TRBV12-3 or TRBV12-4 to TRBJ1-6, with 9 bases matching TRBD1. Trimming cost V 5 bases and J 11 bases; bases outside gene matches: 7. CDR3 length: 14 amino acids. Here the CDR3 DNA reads TGTGCCAGCAGTCGGACAGGGGTGGGGCCACCCCTCCACTTT. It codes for CASSRTGVGPPLHF.

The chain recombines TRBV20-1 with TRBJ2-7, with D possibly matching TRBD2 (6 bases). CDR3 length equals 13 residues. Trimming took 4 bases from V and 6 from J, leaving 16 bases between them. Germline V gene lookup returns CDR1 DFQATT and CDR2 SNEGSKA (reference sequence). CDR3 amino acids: CSAIAGPRTEQYF. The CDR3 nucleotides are TGCAGTGCTATCGCGGGACCGCGAACCGAGCAGTACTTC.

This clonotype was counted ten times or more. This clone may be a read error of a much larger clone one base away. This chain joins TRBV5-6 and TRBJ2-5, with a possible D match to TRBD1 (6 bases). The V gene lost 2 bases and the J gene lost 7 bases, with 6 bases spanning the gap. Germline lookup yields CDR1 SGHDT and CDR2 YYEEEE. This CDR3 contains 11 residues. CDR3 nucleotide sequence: TGTGCCAGCAGCTTAGGGGGGACCCAGTACTTC. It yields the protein CASSLGGTQYF.